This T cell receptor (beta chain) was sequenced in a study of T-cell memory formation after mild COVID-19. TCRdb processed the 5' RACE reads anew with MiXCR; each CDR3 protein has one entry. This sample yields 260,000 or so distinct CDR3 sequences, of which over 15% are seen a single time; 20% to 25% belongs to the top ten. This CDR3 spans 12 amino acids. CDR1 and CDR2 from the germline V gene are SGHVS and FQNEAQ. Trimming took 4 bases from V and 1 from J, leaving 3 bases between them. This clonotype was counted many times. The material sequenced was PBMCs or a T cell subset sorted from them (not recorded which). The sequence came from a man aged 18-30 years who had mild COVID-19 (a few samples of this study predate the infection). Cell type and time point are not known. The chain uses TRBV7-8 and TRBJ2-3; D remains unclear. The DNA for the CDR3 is TGTGCCAGCAGCTCACGCACAGATACGCAGTATTTT. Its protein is CASSSRTDTQYF.